The T cell receptor (beta chain) under discussion was sequenced for a study of T cell responses to AZD1222 COVID-19 vaccine. The CDR3 is 13 amino acids. With V trimmed by 4 bases and J by 5 bases, 2 bases remained unmatched. In germline, CDR1 is ENHRY, CDR2 SYGVKD. Clones were sequenced by immunoSEQ multiplex PCR, and TCRdb holds only the in-frame ones, with some missing. The sample includes fewer than 200,000 clones, around 90% seen only once; the top ten take roughly 4.5%. This receptor was identified in an adult in good health. This rearrangement joins TRBV10-3 to TRBJ1-5; 7 bases align to TRBD1. The source material was peripheral blood, sampled on day 0 of MenACWY control vaccination. CDR3 nucleotide sequence: TGTGCCATCAGTGGAACAGGGGATCAGCCCCAGCATTTT. It encodes CAISGTGDQPQHF.